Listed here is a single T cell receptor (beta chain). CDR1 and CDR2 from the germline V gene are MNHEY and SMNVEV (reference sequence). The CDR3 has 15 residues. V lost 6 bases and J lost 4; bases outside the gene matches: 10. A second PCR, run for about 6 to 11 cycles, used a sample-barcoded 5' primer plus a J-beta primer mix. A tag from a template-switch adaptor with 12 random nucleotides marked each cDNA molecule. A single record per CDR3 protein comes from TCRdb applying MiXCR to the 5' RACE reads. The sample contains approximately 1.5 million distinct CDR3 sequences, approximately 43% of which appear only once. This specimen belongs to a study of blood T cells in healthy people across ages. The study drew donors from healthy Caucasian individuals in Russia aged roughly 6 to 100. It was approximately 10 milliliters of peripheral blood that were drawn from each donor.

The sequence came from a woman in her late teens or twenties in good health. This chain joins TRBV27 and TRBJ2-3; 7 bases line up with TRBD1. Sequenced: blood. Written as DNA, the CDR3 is TGTGCCAGCAGCCGCGTGGGGCAGGGGGCAGATACGCAGTATTTT. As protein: CASSRVGQGADTQYF.